The TCR beta chain under discussion was sequenced for a study of long-term antiretroviral therapy in people with HIV. About the research overall: The oldest specimens predate the 2015 immediate-ART recommendation by about a decade. Study findings and constraints: HIV repertoires had narrower CDR3 length ranges than controls. Across all time points, the repertoire was dominated by clones that expanded before ART.

This clone has only a few counts. Its antigen is currently unknown. The J segment lost 7 bases and the V segment lost 4 bases, leaving 6 bases of the junction unmatched. The germline V gene encodes CDR1 MGHRA and CDR2 YSYEKL. This CDR3 is built from 14 residues. With survey level as its setting, the immunoSEQ assay was v3.0. Sequenced by immunoSEQ multiplex PCR; TCRdb stores in-frame clones only, minus some. The sample consists of tens of thousands of clones, about 85% of them appearing once. The J gene is TRBJ2-1, the V gene TRBV4-1, with 8 bases aligning to TRBD2. Sample: unsorted PBMCs, taken 1.1 years after starting antiretroviral therapy. This sequence was found in a man aged 18 to 30 with HIV. DNA of the CDR3: TGCGCCAGCAGCCCACGGGGGGGCCCGAATGAGCAGTTCTTC. Its translation is CASSPRGGPNEQFF.